Following are 11 T cell receptor beta chains from one sample sequenced in a study of memory CD4+ T cells and cytomegalovirus serostatus. Single viable CD3+CD4+CD8-CD45RO+ cells were sorted as the memory CD4+ T cells. Assay: immunoSEQ multiplex PCR; the TCRdb copy retains only in-frame clones and omits some. The sample includes about 50,000 clones, about three quarters of them seen just once. The sample consisted of memory CD4+ T cells from blood. Receptors originate from an adult in good health and CMV-seronegative.

The J gene is TRBJ2-5, the V gene TRBV7-2; D is perhaps TRBD2 (6 bases). The CDR3 is made up of 16 amino acids. The ends were cut back, 1 base at V and 1 base at J, with 13 bases in the middle. CDR1 and CDR2 (germline): SGHTA, FQGNSA. CDR3 bases: TGTGCCAGCAGCTTAGGTTTTCGGGGGACCCAAGAGACCCAGTACTTC. The encoded protein is CASSLGFRGTQETQYF.

This chain links TRBV4-1 with TRBJ2-6; D gene uncertain. Per the germline V gene, CDR1 is MGHRA and CDR2 is YSYEKL. The CDR3 covers 18 residues. V lost 4 bases and J 2 bases, leaving 18 bases between the germline ends. The CDR3 loop reads CASSPIDMGIAGANVLTF. The CDR3 DNA follows: TGCGCCAGCAGCCCCATAGACATGGGTATAGCTGGGGCCAACGTCCTGACTTTC.

The gene calls are TRBV28 and TRBJ2-2, with D possibly being TRBD2 (5 bases). The CDR3 loop spans 15 amino acids. V lost 3 bases and J 1 base, leaving 9 bases between the germline ends. Per germline, CDR1 MDHEN and CDR2 SYDVKM. The CDR3, as DNA: TGTGCCAGCAGTTTCCTCGGAGGGAACACCGGGGAGCTGTTTTTT. Its translation: CASSFLGGNTGELFF.

The chain couples TRBV7-6 to TRBJ2-5; D gene uncertain. Trimming took 3 bases from V and 4 from J, leaving 9 bases between them. The CDR3 spans 13 residues. Germline lookup yields CDR1 SGHVS and CDR2 FNYEAQ. CDR3 protein: CASSFLQGETQYF. In DNA form, the CDR3 reads TGTGCCAGCAGCTTCCTCCAAGGAGAGACCCAGTACTTC.

The chain carries TRBV5-1 and TRBJ2-1; D is uncertain. The V end lost 0 bases, the J end lost 8 bases, and 15 bases lay between the germline ends. Per the germline V gene, CDR1 is SGHRS and CDR2 is YFSETQ. The length of the CDR3 is 15 residues. CDR3 protein: CASSLGLITLDEQFF. The CDR3 DNA is TGCGCCAGCAGCTTGGGCCTAATAACGTTGGATGAGCAGTTCTTC.

DNA of the CDR3: TGTGCCTGGTGTCGGGACAGGGGAACCTATGGCTACACCTTC. This translates into CAWCRDRGTYGYTF. This sequence joins TRBV30 and TRBJ1-2; 10 bases map to TRBD1. Germline V gene data show CDR1 as GTSNPN and CDR2 as SVGIG (reference sequence). The CDR3 sequence is 14 residues long. V dropped 5 bases and J dropped 4; count of bases not matched to a gene: 7.

This clone was observed a handful of times. V gene TRBV4-1 combines with J gene TRBJ2-5; 10 bases fit TRBD2. The CDR3 length is 16 residues. Germline V gene data show CDR1 as MGHRA and CDR2 as YSYEKL. J gave up 4 bases and V 0 bases, and 5 bases lay outside the gene matches. The CDR3 nucleotides read TGCGCCAGCAGCCAAGAGAGCGGGAGGGGGCGAGAGACCCAGTACTTC. Translation gives CASSQESGRGRETQYF.

The chain recombines TRBV14 with TRBJ1-4, with D uncertain. Looked up from germline, CDR1 is SGHDN and CDR2 is FVKESK. The CDR3 totals 17 residues. The V end lost 4 bases, the J end lost 0 bases, and 15 bases lay between the germline ends. CDR3 in amino acids: CASSRTGDGATNEKLFF. As DNA, the CDR3 is TGTGCCAGCAGCCGGACGGGTGACGGAGCAACTAATGAAAAACTGTTTTTT.

This clone appeared many times. This chain uses TRBV5-4 with TRBJ1-2, with 9 bases lining up with TRBD1. The CDR3 loop spans 13 amino acids. The junction had 3 bases not matched to a gene; V was cut back by 4 bases and J by 5 bases. Germline lookup yields CDR1 SGHNT and CDR2 YYREEE (reference sequence). The CDR3, as DNA: TGTGCCAGCAGCATTGGACAGGGGTATGGCTACACCTTC. Translation gives CASSIGQGYGYTF.

This clone was picked up a small number of times. The rearrangement links TRBV5-1 to TRBJ1-2; no definite D call. CDR3 length equals 13 residues. CDR1 is SGHRS, CDR2 YFSETQ, per germline. V shed 0 bases and J shed 8 bases, with 11 bases lying between them. This CDR3 reads CASSLGGVQGYTF. CDR3 bases: TGCGCCAGCAGCTTGGGCGGGGTTCAAGGCTACACCTTC.

The chain couples TRBV11-1 to TRBJ2-1, with D perhaps TRBD2 (5 bases). The V end was cut by 7 bases, the J end by 0 bases, with 10 bases between. Germline lookup yields CDR1 SGHAT and CDR2 FQDESV (reference sequence). This CDR3 is built from 14 residues. This CDR3 reads CASNRGSSYNEQFF. CDR3 bases: TGTGCCAGCAACCGAGGGAGCTCCTACAATGAGCAGTTCTTC.